This TCR beta chain was observed in a study of OX40 agonist ivuxolimab in advanced cancers. A word on this clone: No antigen is known for it.

V lost 5 bases and J 7 bases, leaving 12 bases between the germline ends. The CDR3 extends over 14 amino acids. Germline-derived CDR1 and CDR2 are MNHNY and SVGAGI (reference sequence). General observations from the study: In general, CD8+ T cells held more expanded clones than CD4+ did, on average.

Profiled with immunoSEQ multiplex PCR; TCRdb holds only in-frame clones, not every one. The sample comprises fewer than 70,000 clones, about 85% of which are singletons, and about 3.8% rests with the top ten. Autoimmune disease history or systemic immunosuppression excluded patients. This receptor was taken from an adult with an advanced solid tumor such as melanoma, head and neck, liver or kidney cancer. The rearrangement uses TRBV6-6 and TRBJ1-6; no clear D gene. Source: CD4+ or CD8+ T cells sorted from blood, taken in a trial of the OX40 agonist ivuxolimab. The DNA of the CDR3 is TGTGCCAGCAGTCTAACAAATTTAAATTCACCCCTCCACTTT. Amino acids: CASSLTNLNSPLHF.